Here is one TCR beta chain with its context. Sequencing was performed with immunoSEQ multiplex PCR; in TCRdb, only in-frame clones are kept and a portion is missing. This sample yields approximately 48,000 clones, of which about 90% are seen a single time; approximately 4.7% belongs to the top ten. The data derive from a study of early stage breast cancer tumors. CDR3 length: 16 amino acids. Per the germline V gene, CDR1 is SGHRS and CDR2 is YFSETQ. Trimming removed 0 bases from V and 1 base from J; junction bases left unmatched: 1. J is TRBJ2-2 and V is TRBV5-1; 9 nucleotides align to TRBD1. Sample: blood. This sequence was found in a person aged 70 to 85 with breast cancer. The CDR3 loop reads CASSLAGQGNTGELFF. The CDR3, as DNA: TGCGCCAGCAGCTTGGCGGGACAGGGGAACACCGGGGAGCTGTTTTTT.